This TCR beta chain derives from a study of beta chain features in type 1 diabetes. Turning to the study itself: Age, gender and cell yields were alike across patients and healthy donors. Study-level points and caveats: Patients with Type 1 diabetes showed moderately but significantly shorter TCRB CDR3s in all four CD4+ subsets. Insertions at VDJ junctions were less frequent in type 1 diabetes patients. These patients also deleted more nucleotides at the same junctions. Compared with healthy donors, patients appeared to share more similar naive, central memory and regulatory TCRB repertoires.

Expressed TCRB transcripts were sequenced after all isolated RNA was converted to cDNA. Libraries were prepared by immunoSEQ multiplex PCR; TCRdb keeps only in-frame clonotypes and omits some of them. There are about 40,000 clones in the sample; approximately 49% occur only once, and 0.72% lies in the top ten. This clone was detected only a few times. Its specificity is unknown. V dropped 5 bases and J dropped 2 bases, with 6 bases sitting between them. Germline V gives CDR1 LGHNA, CDR2 YNFKEQ. CDR3 length: 12 amino acids. This rearrangement joins TRBV4-2 to TRBJ1-1, with D uncertain. This sequence originates from a woman aged 18-29 years in good health. Specimen: central memory CD4+ T cells from blood. The CDR3 sequence is CASSFQNTEAFF. Here the CDR3 DNA reads TGTGCCAGCAGCTTTCAAAACACTGAAGCTTTCTTT.